The TCR beta chain under discussion was sequenced for a study of vaccination effects on CD4 cells after COVID-19. Profiled with immunoSEQ multiplex PCR; TCRdb holds only in-frame clones, not every one. Among 13,000 to 15,000 clones, around three quarters were seen once, and the ten largest hold 9.9%. Antigen-specific CD4+ T cells were expanded (with viral peptide pools) by the ViraFEST assay ahead of sequencing. Culture lasted about nine days before CD4+ T cell isolation. Two-dose vaccination with either BNT162b2 or mRNA-1273 was given to the participants. Approximately 2.2 million PBMC per well received about 9.6 IU/ml IL-2 and approximately 9.2 ug/ml peptides in culture. The CDR3 consists of 13 residues. Germline V gene sequence: CDR1 LNHDA, CDR2 SQIVND (reference sequence). Comments on this clone: Antigen: not known. At one of its ends the junction is not consistent with the germline gene, which may arise from a read error. Other DNA sequences from this sample encode an identical CDR3 as well.

Study-level points and caveats: Convalescent patients were few in the study, and early post-infection timepoints were absent.

J is TRBJ1-1 and V is TRBV19; a possible D gene is TRBD1 (6 bases). The source material was CD4+ T cells from PBMCs cultured with SARS-CoV-2 spike peptides, sampled after COVID-19 vaccination. The TCR sequence derives from a human donor who received a COVID-19 vaccine. The CDR3 DNA follows: TGTGCCAGTAGTTATACAGGGCCCACTGAAGCCTTCTTT. Translated, it gives CASSYTGPTEAFF.